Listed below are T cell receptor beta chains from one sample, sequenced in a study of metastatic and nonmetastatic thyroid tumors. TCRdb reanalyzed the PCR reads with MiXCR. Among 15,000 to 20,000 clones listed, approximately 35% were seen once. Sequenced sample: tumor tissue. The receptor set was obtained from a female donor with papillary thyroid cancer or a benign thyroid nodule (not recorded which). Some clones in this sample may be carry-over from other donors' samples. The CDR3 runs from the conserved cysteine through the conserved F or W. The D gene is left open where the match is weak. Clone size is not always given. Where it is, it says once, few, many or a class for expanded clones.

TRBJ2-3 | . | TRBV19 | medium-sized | CASSFGQWGTDTQYF | TGTGCCAGTAGTTTCGGACAATGGGGCACAGATACGCAGTATTTT
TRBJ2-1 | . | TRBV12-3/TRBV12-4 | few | CASSLAPGGDNEQLF | TGTGCCAGCAGTTTAGCCCCTGGGGGGGACAATGAGCAGCTCTTC
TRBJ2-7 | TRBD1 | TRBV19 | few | CASKKGAGGSYEQYF | TGTGCCAGCAAAAAGGGGGCAGGGGGATCCTACGAGCAGTACTTC
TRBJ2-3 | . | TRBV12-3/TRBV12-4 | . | CASSFLGTPTDTQYF | TGTGCCAGCAGTTTTCTAGGGACCCCCACAGATACGCAGTATTTT
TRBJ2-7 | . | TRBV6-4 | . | CASSDRRRYEQYF | TGTGCCAGCAGTGACAGGCGCAGATACGAGCAGTACTTC
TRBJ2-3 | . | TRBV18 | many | CASSPSRGGTDTQYF | TGTGCCAGCTCACCATCACGGGGCGGCACAGATACGCAGTATTTT
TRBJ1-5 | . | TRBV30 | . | CAWSPMEGEPQHF | TGTGCCTGGAGCCCTATGGAGGGAGAGCCCCAGCATTTT
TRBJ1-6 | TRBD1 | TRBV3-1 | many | CASRLRDRGNSPLHF | TGTGCCAGCAGACTCCGGGACAGGGGGAATTCACCCCTCCACTTT
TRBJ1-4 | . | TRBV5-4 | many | CASSSQVLGEKLFF | TGTGCCAGCAGCTCACAGGTACTCGGTGAAAAACTGTTTTTT
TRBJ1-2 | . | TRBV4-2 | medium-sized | CASSQDPGQALYGYTF | TGTGCCAGCAGCCAAGACCCGGGGCAGGCCCTATATGGCTACACCTTC
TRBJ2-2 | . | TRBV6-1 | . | CARTEWVARADLGALFF | TGTGCCCGCACTGAATGGGTGGCCCGGGCGGATTTGGGGGCGCTGTTTTTT
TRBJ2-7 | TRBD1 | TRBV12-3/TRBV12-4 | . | CASAGTGGYEQYF | TGTGCCAGCGCCGGGACAGGAGGCTACGAGCAGTACTTC
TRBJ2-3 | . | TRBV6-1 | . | CASSDLAGWGADTQYF | TGTGCCAGCAGTGATTTGGCAGGGTGGGGAGCAGATACGCAGTATTTT
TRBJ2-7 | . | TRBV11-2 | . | CASSPRGSYEQYF | TGTGCCAGCAGCCCCAGGGGCTCCTACGAGCAGTACTTC
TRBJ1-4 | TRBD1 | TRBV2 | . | CASSGGTGGVEKLFF | TGTGCCAGCAGTGGGGGGACAGGGGGCGTTGAAAAACTGTTTTTT
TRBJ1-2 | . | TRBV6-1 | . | CASTRGSDGYTF | TGTGCCAGCACCAGGGGCTCGGATGGCTACACCTTC
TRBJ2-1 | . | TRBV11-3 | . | CASSLEGGNEQFF | TGTGCCAGCAGCTTAGAGGGAGGCAATGAGCAGTTCTTC
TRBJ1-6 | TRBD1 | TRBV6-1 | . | CAISGQGQSSSYNSPLHF | TGTGCCATCAGTGGACAGGGACAGTCGAGCTCCTATAATTCACCCCTCCACTTT
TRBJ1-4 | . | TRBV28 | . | CASSLAGGLPSRTNEKLFF | TGTGCCAGCAGTTTAGCAGGAGGACTTCCTTCGCGTACTAATGAAAAACTGTTTTTT
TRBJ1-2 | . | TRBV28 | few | CASSLFGDYGYTF | TGTGCCAGCAGTTTATTTGGGGACTATGGCTACACCTTC
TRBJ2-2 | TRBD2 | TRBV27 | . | CASRQRLAGETGELFF | TGTGCCAGCAGACAGAGACTAGCGGGAGAAACCGGGGAGCTGTTTTTT
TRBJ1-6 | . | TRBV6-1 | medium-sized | CASSEKVGSGSPLHF | TGTGCCAGCAGTGAAAAGGTCGGCTCTGGTTCACCCCTCCACTTT
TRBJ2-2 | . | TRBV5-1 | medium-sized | CASSLASFANTGELFF | TGCGCCAGCAGCTTGGCATCGTTCGCGAACACCGGGGAGCTGTTTTTT
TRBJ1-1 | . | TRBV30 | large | CAWREKGRTEAFF | TGTGCCTGGAGGGAGAAGGGTCGGACTGAAGCTTTCTTT
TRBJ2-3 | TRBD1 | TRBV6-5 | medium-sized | CASSYPRDRERTDTQYF | TGTGCCAGCAGTTACCCCCGGGACAGGGAAAGGACAGATACGCAGTATTTT
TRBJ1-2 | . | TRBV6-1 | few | CASVGVDKYGYTF | TGTGCCAGCGTAGGGGTCGACAAGTATGGCTACACCTTC
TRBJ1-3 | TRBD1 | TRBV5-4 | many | CASSLGGQGFSGNTIYF | TGTGCCAGCAGCTTGGGGGGACAGGGCTTCTCTGGAAACACCATATATTTT
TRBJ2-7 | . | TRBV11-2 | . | CASSFITYEQYF | TGTGCCAGCAGCTTTATCACCTACGAGCAGTACTTC
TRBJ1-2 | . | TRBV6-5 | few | CASSWAVGGNYGYTF | TGTGCCAGCAGTTGGGCAGTAGGGGGGAACTATGGCTACACCTTC
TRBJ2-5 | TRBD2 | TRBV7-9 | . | CASSRGLAGPRETQYF | TGTGCCAGCAGCAGAGGACTAGCGGGGCCGAGGGAGACCCAGTACTTC
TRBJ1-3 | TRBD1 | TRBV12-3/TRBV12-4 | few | CASSLFGTAEDTIYF | TGTGCCAGCAGTTTGTTCGGGACAGCGGAGGACACCATATATTTT
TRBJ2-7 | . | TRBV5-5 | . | CSSSLAGGLYEQYF | TGTTCCAGCAGCTTGGCAGGGGGACTTTACGAGCAGTACTTC
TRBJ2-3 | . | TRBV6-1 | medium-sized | CASRALPGRLDTQYF | TGTGCCAGCAGGGCCCTTCCGGGGCGTCTGGATACGCAGTATTTT
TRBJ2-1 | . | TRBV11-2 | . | CASSPTPALSYNEQFF | TGTGCCAGCAGCCCCACCCCTGCCCTCTCCTACAATGAGCAGTTCTTC
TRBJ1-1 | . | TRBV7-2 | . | CASSLDGFAEAFF | TGTGCCAGCAGCTTAGACGGGTTTGCTGAAGCTTTCTTT
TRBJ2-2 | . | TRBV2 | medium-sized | CASSATLVGTGELFF | TGTGCCAGCAGTGCGACCTTAGTAGGAACCGGGGAGCTGTTTTTT
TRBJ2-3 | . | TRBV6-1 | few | CASIRDFTDTQYF | TGTGCCAGCATTCGGGATTTCACAGATACGCAGTATTTT
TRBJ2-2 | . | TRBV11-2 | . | CASSLLGGLNGELFF | TGTGCCAGCAGCTTACTGGGGGGCCTAAACGGGGAGCTGTTTTTT
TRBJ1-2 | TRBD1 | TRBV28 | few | CASSWDRSHYGYTF | TGTGCCAGCAGTTGGGACAGAAGCCACTATGGCTACACCTTC
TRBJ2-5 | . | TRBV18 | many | CASSPLAVKGETQYF | TGTGCCAGCTCACCACTAGCGGTCAAGGGAGAGACCCAGTACTTC
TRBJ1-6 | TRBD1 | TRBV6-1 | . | CASSDPRDRVGSPLHF | TGTGCCAGCAGTGACCCCCGTGACAGGGTGGGCTCACCCCTCCACTTT
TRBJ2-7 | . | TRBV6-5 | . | CASSYSTARYEQYF | TGTGCCAGCAGTTACTCGACAGCGAGGTACGAGCAGTACTTC
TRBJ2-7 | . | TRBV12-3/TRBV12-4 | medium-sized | CASSLQLIYEQYF | TGTGCCAGCAGTTTGCAGTTAATCTACGAGCAGTACTTC
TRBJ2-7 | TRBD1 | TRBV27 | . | CASSTKGQGTPTYEQYF | TGTGCCAGCAGTACAAAAGGACAGGGAACCCCGACCTACGAGCAGTACTTC
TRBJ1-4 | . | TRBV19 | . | CASSDTGGGEKLFF | TGTGCCAGTAGTGATACAGGCGGTGGTGAAAAACTGTTTTTT